These 26 T cell receptor beta chains were sequenced from one sample in a study of Ad26.COV2.S vaccination and SARS-CoV-2 variants. Sequencing was performed with immunoSEQ multiplex PCR; in TCRdb, only in-frame clones are kept and a portion is missing. The sample includes fewer than 500,000 clones, 90% of them seen just once. Treatment noted: 19 received Ad26.COV2.S at low or high dose, single or two shots; about 5 received placebo; per-sample allocation not given. The samples date from day 63 after the first vaccine or placebo injection. Specimen: peripheral blood, collected in a trial of Ad26.COV2.S vaccine versus placebo. These receptors all stem from a person between 18 and 59 years old who received the Ad26.COV2.S COVID-19 vaccine or a placebo.

Concerning this clone itself: A read error may account for a junction end that differs from germline. The rearrangement links TRBV3-1 (or the pseudogene TRBV3-2) to TRBJ2-5; no firm D call. The V gene's germline CDR1 is LGHDT and CDR2 YNNKEL (reference sequence). The CDR3 runs to 8 residues. The CDR3 nucleotides are TGTGCCAGGTCCCGTTGGAACTTC. Protein sequence: CARSRWNF.

The rearrangement joins TRBV27 to TRBJ1-1; 7 bases line up with TRBD1. The CDR3 runs 15 residues. V gave up 0 bases and J gave up 5 bases; unmatched junction bases: 6. Looked up from germline, CDR1 is MNHEY and CDR2 is SMNVEV (reference sequence). The chain's CDR3 is CASSLSTTGRTEAFF. CDR3 bases: TGTGCCAGCAGTTTATCGACGACAGGGAGGACTGAAGCTTTCTTT.

This chain connects TRBV4-2 to TRBJ2-1; TRBD2 is a possible D gene (6 bases). The CDR3 is 13 amino acids. CDR1 and CDR2 (germline): LGHNA, YNFKEQ. Trimming took 11 bases from V and 4 from J, leaving 15 bases between them. The CDR3 spells CACSGTLYNEQFF. CDR3 bases: TGTGCCTGCTCCGGGACTTTGTACAATGAGCAGTTCTTC.

This rearrangement joins TRBV7-3 to TRBJ2-7; perhaps TRBD2 as D (6 bases). Trimming cost V 3 bases and J 3 bases, with 12 bases left between them. The CDR3 is 14 residues long. The V gene's germline CDR1 is SGHTA and CDR2 FQGTGA. CDR3 DNA sequence: TGTGCCAGCAGCTTGGGCGGGAAGAGCTACGAGCAGTACTTC. The encoded protein is CASSLGGKSYEQYF.

CDR3 loop: CASSEAGATDTQYF. The CDR3 bases are TGTGCCAGCAGTGAAGCGGGGGCCACAGATACGCAGTATTTT. V and J are TRBV6-1 and TRBJ2-3, with D possibly being TRBD1 (6 bases). Germline V gene lookup returns CDR1 MNHNS and CDR2 SASEGT. The germline V and J ends were trimmed by 0 bases and 2 bases, with 6 bases remaining between them. The CDR3 covers 14 residues.

The gene calls are TRBV7-3 and TRBJ2-1; TRBD1 agrees at 7 bases. V lost 5 bases and J lost 1; bases outside the gene matches: 5. This CDR3 is built from 15 residues. Per the germline V gene, CDR1 is SGHTA and CDR2 is FQGTGA. The CDR3 DNA is TGTGCCAGCAGCCCCTACAGGGGTTCCTACAATGAGCAGTTCTTC. Encoded protein: CASSPYRGSYNEQFF.

The chain uses TRBV5-6 and TRBJ1-2; 7 bases match TRBD1. Losses at the gene ends were 2 bases for V and 2 bases for J; bases not matched to a gene: 6. Looked up from germline, CDR1 is SGHDT and CDR2 is YYEEEE. The CDR3 has 15 amino acids. Written as DNA, the CDR3 is TGTGCCAGCAGCTTCGGGACAGCTGGCAACTATGGCTACACCTTC. Protein sequence: CASSFGTAGNYGYTF.

V and J are TRBV27 and TRBJ2-1; D possibly corresponds to TRBD1 (6 bases). V was clipped by 3 bases and J by 0 bases, with 12 bases between them. The CDR3 runs to 16 residues. The germline CDR1 and CDR2 sequences are MNHEY and SMNVEV (reference sequence). The chain's CDR3 is CASSFHGQSSYNEQFF. The CDR3 bases are TGTGCCAGCAGTTTTCATGGACAGAGCTCCTACAATGAGCAGTTCTTC.

A word on this clone: Other nucleotide sequences in the sample specify the same CDR3. CDR3 sequence (DNA): TGCGCCAGCAGCTTGTCAGGGCAAGAGACCCAGTACTTC. It encodes CASSLSGQETQYF. The chain links TRBV5-1 to TRBJ2-5; weak D call: TRBD1 (5 bases). This CDR3 has 13 residues. Germline V gene sequence: CDR1 SGHRS, CDR2 YFSETQ. Trimming removed 1 base from V and 2 bases from J, with 6 bases in between.

This chain links TRBV5-4 with TRBJ1-5; D is perhaps TRBD1 (5 bases). CDR1 and CDR2 (germline): SGHNT, YYREEE (reference sequence). This CDR3 has 14 residues. V was cut by 4 bases and J by 6 bases, with 14 bases left in between. The CDR3 DNA follows: TGTGCCAGCAGCCCAACGAGGGGCGGTCAGCCCCAGCATTTT. Protein sequence: CASSPTRGGQPQHF.

V gene TRBV2 combines with J gene TRBJ1-5, with D tentatively TRBD1 (6 bases). This CDR3 is built from 13 residues. Trimming took 4 bases from V and 6 from J, leaving 10 bases between them. Germline loops: CDR1 SNHLY, CDR2 FYNNEI. The CDR3 DNA sequence: TGTGCCAGCAGTGTCGGGGGGGCTCAGCCCCAGCATTTT. Translated, it gives CASSVGGAQPQHF. The complete variable domain, with remaining parts taken from reference TRBV2 and TRBJ1-5, reads EPEVTQTPSHQVTQMGQEVILRCVPISNHLYFYWYRQILGQKVEFLVSFYNNEISEKSEIFDDQFSVERPDGSNFTLKIRSTKLEDSAMYFCASSVGGAQPQHFGDGTRLSIL.

The table lists this clone with a count of one. The chain is built from TRBV7-8 and TRBJ1-1, with D possibly being TRBD1 (6 bases). The germline V and J ends were trimmed by 3 bases and 3 bases, with 17 bases remaining between them. CDR1 is SGHVS, CDR2 FQNEAQ, per germline. This CDR3 is 16 amino acids long. CDR3 sequence: CASSFRQEVWDTEAFF. The CDR3, as DNA: TGTGCCAGCAGCTTTAGACAGGAGGTCTGGGACACTGAAGCTTTCTTT.

The V call is TRBV5-4, the J call TRBJ2-1, with D perhaps matching TRBD2 (5 bases). Looked up from germline, CDR1 is SGHNT and CDR2 is YYREEE (reference sequence). V dropped 4 bases and J dropped 6 bases, with 11 bases sitting between them. The CDR3 has 13 amino acids. CDR3 residues: CASSPRTGNEQFF. The CDR3 region has the DNA TGTGCCAGCAGCCCCCGGACTGGCAATGAGCAGTTCTTC.

A word on this clone: A junction boundary mismatches the germline segment, possibly from a read error. The CDR3 DNA reads as TGTGCCAGCAGTGGCACCTTTGGACAGGGGGCTTCCTCCGAGCAGTACTTC. Protein: CASSGTFGQGASSEQYF. The V gene is TRBV25-1, the J gene TRBJ2-7; 11 nucleotides agree with TRBD1. This CDR3 has 17 amino acids. CDR1 is MGHDK and CDR2 is SYGVNS in the germline V gene.

This clone is a singleton in its sample. This chain uses TRBV11-3 with TRBJ2-1; 8 positions agree with TRBD2. Germline CDR1 and CDR2: SGHNT and YENEEA. V trimming: 4 bases; J trimming: 6 bases; junction bases outside the gene matches: 11. This CDR3 has 16 amino acids. The CDR3 nucleotides are TGTGCCAGCAGCTCCGAGAGCGGGAGATTAAGCAATGAGCAGTTCTTC. It translates to CASSSESGRLSNEQFF.

The CDR3 spells CASSPPPRGSREQYF. The CDR3 region has the DNA TGTGCCAGCAGTCCCCCACCCCGGGGTAGCCGCGAGCAGTACTTC. The chain couples TRBV28 to TRBJ2-7, with a possible D match to TRBD2 (5 bases). V was trimmed by 5 bases and J by 6 bases, leaving 20 bases between them. The CDR3 runs 15 residues. Germline CDR1 reads MDHEN; CDR2 reads SYDVKM.

The gene calls are TRBV5-8 and TRBJ2-1, with TRBD2 matching over 11 bases. The CDR3 runs 16 residues. J was trimmed by 4 bases and V by 1 base; bases with no gene match: 4. The germline V gene has CDR1 SGHTS and CDR2 YDEGEE. CDR3 region: CASSLYGTSGYNEQFF. The CDR3 nucleotides read TGTGCCAGCAGCTTGTATGGGACTAGCGGATACAATGAGCAGTTCTTC.

The chain uses TRBV27 and TRBJ2-7, with D perhaps TRBD1 or TRBD2 (6 bases each). Trimming stripped 2 bases from V and 3 bases from J, with 11 bases between. Per the germline V gene, CDR1 is MNHEY and CDR2 is SMNVEV (reference sequence). The CDR3 covers 14 residues. The CDR3 DNA reads as TGTGCCAGCAGTTTAGGTAGGGGGGTCTACGAGCAGTACTTC. It translates to CASSLGRGVYEQYF.

The J gene is TRBJ2-3, the V gene TRBV2; 7 bases agree with TRBD1. CDR3 length equals 13 residues. The V and J ends lost 8 bases and 4 bases, in that order; junction bases with no gene match: 6. The germline V gene has CDR1 SNHLY and CDR2 FYNNEI. The CDR3 DNA reads TGTGCCAGCCACATAACAGGGGCAGATACGCAGTATTTT. It specifies CASHITGADTQYF.

The rearrangement joins TRBV15 to TRBJ1-4; 7 bases are a match to TRBD1. CDR1 is LNHNV, CDR2 YYDKDF, per germline (reference sequence). The junction had 18 bases not matched to a gene; V was cut back by 2 bases and J by 3 bases. CDR3 length: 20 amino acids. The DNA for the CDR3 is TGTGCCACCAGCAGACCAACAGGGGTAGAAAGGGAGCCGCCTAATGAAAAACTGTTTTTT. Its translation: CATSRPTGVEREPPNEKLFF.

In its sample, this clone was seen once. This chain links TRBV19 with TRBJ2-5; D unclear. The germline CDR1 and CDR2 sequences are LNHDA and SQIVND (reference sequence). V lost 9 bases to trimming and J lost 2 bases, with 13 bases between them. This CDR3 region has 13 residues. The chain's CDR3 is CASTSRDQETQYF. The CDR3 DNA is TGTGCCAGCACTTCAAGGGATCAAGAGACCCAGTACTTC.

This chain uses TRBV6-6 with TRBJ2-6; D perhaps matches TRBD1 (5 bases). CDR3 length equals 17 residues. Trimming pared 5 bases from V and 0 bases from J, leaving 14 bases between. CDR1 and CDR2 (germline): MNHNY, SVGAGI (reference sequence). Here the CDR3 DNA reads TGTGCCAGCAGTCGCAACTTTGACAGCTCTGGGGCCAACGTCCTGACTTTC. Translated: CASSRNFDSSGANVLTF.

J is TRBJ2-3 and V is TRBV5-6; 9 bases are shared with TRBD1. After removal of 2 bases from V and 4 bases from J, the junction contained 2 bases not matched to a gene. This CDR3 contains 14 residues. Germline V gives CDR1 SGHDT, CDR2 YYEEEE. The CDR3 sequence: CASSLQGAADTQYF. The CDR3 region has the DNA TGTGCCAGCAGCTTACAGGGGGCAGCAGATACGCAGTATTTT. The variable domain in full, completed from reference TRBV5-6 and TRBJ2-3, reads DAGVTQSPTHLIKTRGQQVTLRCSPKSGHDTVSWYQQALGQGPQFIFQYYEEEERQRGNFPDRFSGHQFPNYSSELNVNALLLGDSALYLCASSLQGAADTQYFGPGTRLTVL.

The CDR3 nucleotides read TGTGCCAGCTCCCTAGGCCGGGCTTCCAACTCTGGAAACACCATATATTTT. Translated, it gives CASSLGRASNSGNTIYF. This rearrangement joins TRBV18 to TRBJ1-3; no clear D. The CDR3 is 17 residues long. Trimming shortened V by 6 bases and J by 0 bases, and 18 bases separated the two germline ends. Germline CDR1 is KGHSH and CDR2 is LQKENI.

The chain links TRBV9 to TRBJ2-1; 8 bases are a match to TRBD1. Germline V gene sequence: CDR1 SGDLS, CDR2 YYNGEE. This CDR3 has 14 residues. Trimming removed 4 bases from V and 9 bases from J; junction bases left unmatched: 9. The CDR3 DNA reads TGTGCCAGCAGCCCAATAGGACAGGGTGGTGAGCAGTTCTTC. Its protein product is CASSPIGQGGEQFF. Full variable domain (remainder filled in from reference TRBV9 and TRBJ2-1): DSGVTQTPKHLITATGQRVTLRCSPRSGDLSVYWYQQSLDQGLQFLIQYYNGEERAKGNILERFSAQQFPDLHSELNLSSLELGDSALYFCASSPIGQGGEQFFGPGTRLTVL.

Written as DNA, the CDR3 is TGTGCCATCAGTGAGGCGGGCGCTGACGTCAACTATGGCTACACCTTC. As protein: CAISEAGADVNYGYTF. The chain carries TRBV10-3 and TRBJ1-2; D not certain. This CDR3 region has 16 residues. V was shortened by 2 bases and J by 2 bases, with 15 bases between the two germline ends. Germline V gene lookup returns CDR1 ENHRY and CDR2 SYGVKD.